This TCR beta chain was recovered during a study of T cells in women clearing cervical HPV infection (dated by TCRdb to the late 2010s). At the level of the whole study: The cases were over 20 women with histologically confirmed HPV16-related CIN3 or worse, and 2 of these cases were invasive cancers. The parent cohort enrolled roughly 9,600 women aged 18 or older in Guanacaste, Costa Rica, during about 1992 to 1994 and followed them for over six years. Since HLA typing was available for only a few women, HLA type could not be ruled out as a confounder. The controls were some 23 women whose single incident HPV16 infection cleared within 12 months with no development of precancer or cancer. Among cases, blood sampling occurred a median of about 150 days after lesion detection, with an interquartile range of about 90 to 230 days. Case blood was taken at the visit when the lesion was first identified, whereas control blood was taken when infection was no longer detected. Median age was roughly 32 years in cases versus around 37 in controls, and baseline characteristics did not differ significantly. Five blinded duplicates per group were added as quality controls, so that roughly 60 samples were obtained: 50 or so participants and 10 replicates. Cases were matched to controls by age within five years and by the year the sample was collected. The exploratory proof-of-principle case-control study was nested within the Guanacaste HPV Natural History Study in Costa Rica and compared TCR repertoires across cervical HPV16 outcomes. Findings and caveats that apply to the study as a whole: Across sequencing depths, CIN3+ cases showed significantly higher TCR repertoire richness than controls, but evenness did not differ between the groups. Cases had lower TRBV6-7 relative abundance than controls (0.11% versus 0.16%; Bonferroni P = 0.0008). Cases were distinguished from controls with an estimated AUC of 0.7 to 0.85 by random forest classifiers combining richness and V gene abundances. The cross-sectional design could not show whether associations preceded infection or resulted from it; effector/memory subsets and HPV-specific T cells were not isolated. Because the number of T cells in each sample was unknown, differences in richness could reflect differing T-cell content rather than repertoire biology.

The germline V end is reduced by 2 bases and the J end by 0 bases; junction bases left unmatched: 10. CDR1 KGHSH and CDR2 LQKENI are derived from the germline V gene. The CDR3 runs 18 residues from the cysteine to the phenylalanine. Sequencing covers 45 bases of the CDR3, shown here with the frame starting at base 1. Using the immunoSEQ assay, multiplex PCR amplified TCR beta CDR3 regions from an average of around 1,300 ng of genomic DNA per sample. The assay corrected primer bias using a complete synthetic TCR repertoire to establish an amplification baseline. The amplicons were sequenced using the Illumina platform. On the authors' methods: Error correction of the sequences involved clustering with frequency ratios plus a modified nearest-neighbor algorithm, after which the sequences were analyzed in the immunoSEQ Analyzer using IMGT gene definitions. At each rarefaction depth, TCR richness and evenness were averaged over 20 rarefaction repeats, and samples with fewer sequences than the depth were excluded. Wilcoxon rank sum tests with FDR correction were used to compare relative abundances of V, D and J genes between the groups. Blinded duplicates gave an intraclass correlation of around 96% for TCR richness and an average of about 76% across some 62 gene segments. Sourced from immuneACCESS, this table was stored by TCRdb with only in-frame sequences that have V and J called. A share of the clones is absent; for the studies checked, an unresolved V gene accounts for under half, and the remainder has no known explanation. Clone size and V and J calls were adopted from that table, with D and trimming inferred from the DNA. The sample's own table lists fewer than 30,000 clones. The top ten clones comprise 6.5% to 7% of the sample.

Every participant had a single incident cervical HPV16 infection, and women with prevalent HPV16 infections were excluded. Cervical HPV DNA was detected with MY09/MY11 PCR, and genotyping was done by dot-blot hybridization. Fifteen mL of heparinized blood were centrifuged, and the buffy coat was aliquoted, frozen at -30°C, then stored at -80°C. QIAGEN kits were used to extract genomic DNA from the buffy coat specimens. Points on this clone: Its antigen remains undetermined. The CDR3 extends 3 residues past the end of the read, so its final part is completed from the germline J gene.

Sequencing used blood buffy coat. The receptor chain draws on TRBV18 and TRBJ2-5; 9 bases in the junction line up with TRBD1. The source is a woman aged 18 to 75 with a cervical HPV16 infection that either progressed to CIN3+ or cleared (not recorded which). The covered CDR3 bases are TGTGCCAGCTCACCAGAACACAGGGGGCGCAGATACCAAGAGACC. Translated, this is CASSPEHRGRRYQET. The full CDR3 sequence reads CASSPEHRGRRYQETQYF.